There are many counts of the clone carrying this T cell receptor beta chain. The antigen is unknown. CDR3 size: 15 residues. V lost 7 bases and J lost 2, with 16 bases in between. Looked up from germline, CDR1 is SGHTA and CDR2 is FQGNSA. This record belongs to a study of T cell repertoires in cytomegalovirus infection. Whole-study context: Matching HLA type, along with CMV infection, was indicated by public TCR beta signatures. Overall study findings and caveats: In two of eight donors, the top clonotype was HLA-C-restricted CMV-specific. Cumulated frequencies of public TCR beta families served to identify carriers of CMV plus the relevant HLA.

One entry per CDR3 protein results from TCRdb running MiXCR on the reads. Among about a million distinct CDR3 sequences, around 32% were seen once, and the ten largest hold roughly 13%. The sample in question was cultured CD8+ T cells from PBMCs, obtained from culture after CMV antigen stimulation. The chain carries TRBV7-2 and TRBJ2-3; D is perhaps TRBD1 (5 bases). This TCR was recovered from a human donor in good health (CMV status not recorded). Some clones in this sample may be carry-over from other donors' samples. Here the CDR3 reads CASNSNRPYTDTQYF. The CDR3 nucleotides read TGTGCCAGCAACTCGAACAGGCCCTACACAGATACGCAGTATTTT.